These T cell receptor beta chains were read from a single sample in a study of cytomegalovirus exposure and HLA in healthy donors. Method: immunoSEQ multiplex PCR; TCRdb's copy keeps in-frame clones and lacks some. In the table there are approximately 140,000 clones, approximately 80% of which are singletons. The sample was PBMCs. The source of these receptors is a male donor in good health and CMV-seronegative. Each CDR3 is given with its conserved first and last residue. Fields, in order: D gene, V gene, clone size, J gene, CDR3 protein, CDR3 DNA. The D gene is left open where the match is weak. The size entry is marked missing in some rows and otherwise reads once, few, many or a size class.

NA	TRBV5-6	NA	TRBJ2-2	CASSAVGRGTGELFF	TGTGCCAGCAGCGCGGTAGGCCGGGGCACCGGGGAGCTGTTTTTT
NA	TRBV5-1	few	TRBJ2-5	CASSLSAGAGETQYF	TGCGCCAGCAGCTTGTCAGCGGGCGCTGGGGAGACCCAGTACTTC
NA	TRBV2	NA	TRBJ2-3	CASSGDSVPDTQYF	TGTGCCAGCAGTGGGGATAGCGTCCCAGATACGCAGTATTTT
NA	TRBV4-3	once	TRBJ2-6	CASSQDLLSGANVLTF	TGCGCCAGCAGCCAAGATCTCCTGTCTGGGGCCAACGTCCTGACTTTC
NA	TRBV30	NA	TRBJ1-2	CAWSPGGGGTNYGYTF	TGTGCCTGGAGCCCCGGGGGAGGAGGAACTAACTATGGCTACACCTTC
NA	TRBV19	NA	TRBJ1-1	CASNRPGVNTEAFF	TGTGCCAGTAACCGACCGGGGGTAAACACTGAAGCTTTCTTT
NA	TRBV7-8	NA	TRBJ2-3	CASSLGGVTDTQYF	TGTGCCAGCAGCTTAGGCGGGGTCACAGATACGCAGTATTTT
NA	TRBV27	NA	TRBJ1-2	CASSSGASRYGYTF	TGTGCCAGCAGTTCAGGGGCAAGTCGATATGGCTACACCTTC
NA	TRBV9	NA	TRBJ2-3	CASSLISAGPSTDTQYF	TGTGCCAGCAGCCTCATTTCGGCGGGCCCTAGCACAGATACGCAGTATTTT
NA	TRBV7-9	once	TRBJ1-1	CASSYLGDTEAFF	TGTGCCAGCAGCTATTTGGGCGATACTGAAGCTTTCTTT
NA	TRBV18	NA	TRBJ2-5	CASSGGQQETQYF	TGTGCCAGCTCAGGGGGACAACAAGAGACCCAGTACTTC
TRBD1	TRBV5-4	NA	TRBJ2-4	CASSRGGQGASNIQYF	TGTGCCAGCAGCCGGGGCGGACAGGGGGCTTCGAACATTCAGTACTTC
NA	TRBV7-2	NA	TRBJ1-2	CASSLASGQGSGYTF	TGTGCCAGCAGCTTAGCATCCGGGCAGGGCAGTGGCTACACCTTC
NA	TRBV7-2	NA	TRBJ1-6	CASSLEGGLSPLHF	TGTGCCAGCAGCTTAGAGGGCGGGCTTTCACCCCTCCACTTT
NA	TRBV7-9	NA	TRBJ2-5	CASSSDPRVEETQYF	TGTGCCAGCAGCTCAGACCCCAGGGTCGAGGAGACCCAGTACTTC
NA	TRBV2	few	TRBJ1-4	CASSEWRPTPGEKLFF	TGTGCCAGCAGTGAATGGAGGCCCACCCCGGGGGAAAAACTGTTTTTT
NA	TRBV6-5	few	TRBJ1-2	CASRPSGLNYGYTF	TGTGCCAGCAGACCATCAGGGTTAAACTATGGCTACACCTTC
NA	TRBV25-1	NA	TRBJ2-3	CASSEYTPGMGARDTQYF	TGTGCCAGCAGTGAATATACCCCCGGTATGGGGGCGAGGGATACGCAGTATTTT
NA	TRBV7-2	NA	TRBJ1-3	CASSLVQVFSGNTIYF	TGTGCCAGCAGCTTAGTGCAGGTCTTCTCTGGAAACACCATATATTTT
TRBD1	TRBV9	NA	TRBJ2-1	CASSVRQGSYNEQFF	TGTGCCAGCAGCGTACGACAGGGGTCCTACAATGAGCAGTTCTTC
TRBD1	TRBV28	NA	TRBJ1-2	CASHRRGQKVNYGYTF	TGTGCCAGTCACCGAAGGGGACAGAAAGTTAACTATGGCTACACCTTC
NA	TRBV29-1	NA	TRBJ1-3	CSVEDSSGNTIYF	TGCAGCGTAGAAGACAGCTCTGGAAACACCATATATTTT
NA	TRBV5-4	NA	TRBJ2-1	CASSAKGQGPYNEQFF	TGTGCCAGCAGCGCCAAGGGACAAGGCCCCTACAATGAGCAGTTCTTC
NA	TRBV5-5	NA	TRBJ2-7	CASSLETGNSYEQYF	TGTGCCAGCAGCTTGGAAACAGGGAACTCCTACGAGCAGTACTTC
TRBD1	TRBV5-4	NA	TRBJ1-1	CASSTRTGTNTEAFF	TGTGCCAGCAGCACGCGGACAGGGACTAACACTGAAGCTTTCTTT